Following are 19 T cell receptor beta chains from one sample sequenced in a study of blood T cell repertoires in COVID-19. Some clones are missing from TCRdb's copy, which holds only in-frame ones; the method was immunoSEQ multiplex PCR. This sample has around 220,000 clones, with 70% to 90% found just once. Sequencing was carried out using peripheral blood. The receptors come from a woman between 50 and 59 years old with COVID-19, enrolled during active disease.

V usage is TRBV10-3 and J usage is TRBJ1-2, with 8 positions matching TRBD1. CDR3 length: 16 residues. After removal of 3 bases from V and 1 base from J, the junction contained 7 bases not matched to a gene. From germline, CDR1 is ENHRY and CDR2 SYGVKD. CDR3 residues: CAISDRQGRINYGYTF. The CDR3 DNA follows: TGTGCCATCAGTGACCGACAGGGGCGTATTAACTATGGCTACACCTTC.

The CDR3 DNA reads TGTGCCAGCAGTTTATACGGGGACAGGGGGGTGCCCCAGCATTTT. The encoded protein is CASSLYGDRGVPQHF. The gene calls are TRBV27 and TRBJ1-5; 11 bases agree with TRBD1. After removal of 1 base from V and 9 bases from J, the junction contained 5 bases not matched to a gene. CDR3 length equals 15 residues. CDR1 and CDR2 (germline): MNHEY, SMNVEV (reference sequence).

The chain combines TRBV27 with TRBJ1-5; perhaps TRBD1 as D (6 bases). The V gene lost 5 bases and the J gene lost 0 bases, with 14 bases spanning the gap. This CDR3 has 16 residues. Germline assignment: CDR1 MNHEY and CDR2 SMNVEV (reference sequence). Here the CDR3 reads CASSISGAPSNQPQHF. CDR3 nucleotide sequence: TGTGCCAGCAGTATCTCAGGGGCACCTAGCAATCAGCCCCAGCATTTT.

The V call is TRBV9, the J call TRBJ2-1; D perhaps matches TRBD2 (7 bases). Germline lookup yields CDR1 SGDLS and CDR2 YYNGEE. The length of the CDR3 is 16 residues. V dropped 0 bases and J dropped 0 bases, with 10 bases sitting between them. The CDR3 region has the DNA TGTGCCAGCAGCGTAGAACGGGGGGCCTCCTACAATGAGCAGTTCTTC. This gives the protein CASSVERGASYNEQFF.

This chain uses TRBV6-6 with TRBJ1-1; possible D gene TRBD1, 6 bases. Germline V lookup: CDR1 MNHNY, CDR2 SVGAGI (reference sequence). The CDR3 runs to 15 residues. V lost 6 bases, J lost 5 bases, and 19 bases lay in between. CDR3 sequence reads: CASRDLKFQGTEAFF. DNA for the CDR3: TGTGCCAGCAGAGATCTAAAGTTCCAGGGGACTGAAGCTTTCTTT.

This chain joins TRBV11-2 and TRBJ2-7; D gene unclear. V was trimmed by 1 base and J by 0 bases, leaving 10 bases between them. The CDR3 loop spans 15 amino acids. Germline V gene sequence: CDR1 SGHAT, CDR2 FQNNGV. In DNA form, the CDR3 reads TGTGCCAGCAGCTTAGCCCCGACACTCTCCTACGAGCAGTACGTC. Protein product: CASSLAPTLSYEQYV.

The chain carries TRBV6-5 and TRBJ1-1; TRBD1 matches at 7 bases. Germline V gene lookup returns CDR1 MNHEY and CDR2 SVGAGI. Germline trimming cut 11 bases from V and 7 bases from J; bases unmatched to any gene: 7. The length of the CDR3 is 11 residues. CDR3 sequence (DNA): TGTGCCTCAAGGGGGCAGCTTGAAGCTTTCTTT. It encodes CASRGQLEAFF.

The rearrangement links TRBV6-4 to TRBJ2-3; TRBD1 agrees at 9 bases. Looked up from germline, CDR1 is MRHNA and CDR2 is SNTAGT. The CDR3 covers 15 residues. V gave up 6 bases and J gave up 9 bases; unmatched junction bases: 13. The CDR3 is CASSRSPGQGETQYF. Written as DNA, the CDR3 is TGTGCCAGCAGCCGATCCCCGGGACAGGGAGAAACGCAGTATTTT.

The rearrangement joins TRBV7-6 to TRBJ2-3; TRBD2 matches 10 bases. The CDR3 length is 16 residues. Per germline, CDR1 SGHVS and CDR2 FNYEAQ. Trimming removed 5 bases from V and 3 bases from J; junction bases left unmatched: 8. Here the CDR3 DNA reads TGTGCCAGCAGCCCCATGGGTAGCGGGGGGACAGATACGCAGTATTTT. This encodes CASSPMGSGGTDTQYF. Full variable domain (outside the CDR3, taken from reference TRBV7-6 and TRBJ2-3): GAGVSQSPRYKVTKRGQDVALRCDPISGHVSLYWYRQALGQGPEFLTYFNYEAQQDKSGLPNDRFSAERPEGSISTLTIQRTEQRDSAMYRCASSPMGSGGTDTQYFGPGTRLTVL.

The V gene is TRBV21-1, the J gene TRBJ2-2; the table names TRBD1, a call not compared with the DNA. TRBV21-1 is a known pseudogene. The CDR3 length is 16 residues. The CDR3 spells CASSKGDRGQTGELFF. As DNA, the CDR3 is TGTGCCAGCAGCAAAGGGGACAGGGGGCAAACCGGGGAGCTGTTTTTT.

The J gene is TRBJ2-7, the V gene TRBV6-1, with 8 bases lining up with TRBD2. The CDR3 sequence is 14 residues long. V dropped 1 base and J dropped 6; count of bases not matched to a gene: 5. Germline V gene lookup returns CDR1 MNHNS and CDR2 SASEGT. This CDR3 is CASSEDFGRGEQYV. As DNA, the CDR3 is TGTGCCAGCAGTGAAGATTTCGGGAGGGGCGAGCAGTACGTC.

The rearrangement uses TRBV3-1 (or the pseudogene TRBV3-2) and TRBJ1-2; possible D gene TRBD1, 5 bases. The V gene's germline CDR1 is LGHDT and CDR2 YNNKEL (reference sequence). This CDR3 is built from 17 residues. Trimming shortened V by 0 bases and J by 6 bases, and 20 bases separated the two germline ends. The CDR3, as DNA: TGTGCCAGCAGCCAAGATAACCCGATCAGGGTAAGGGATGGCTACACCTTC. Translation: CASSQDNPIRVRDGYTF.

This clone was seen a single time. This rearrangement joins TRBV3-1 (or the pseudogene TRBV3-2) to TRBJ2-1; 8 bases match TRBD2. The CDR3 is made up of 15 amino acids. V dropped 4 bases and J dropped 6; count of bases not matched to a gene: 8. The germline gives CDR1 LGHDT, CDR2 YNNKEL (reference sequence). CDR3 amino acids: CASSPGTSSSNEQFF. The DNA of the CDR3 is TGTGCCAGCAGCCCCGGGACTAGTTCCAGCAATGAGCAGTTCTTC.

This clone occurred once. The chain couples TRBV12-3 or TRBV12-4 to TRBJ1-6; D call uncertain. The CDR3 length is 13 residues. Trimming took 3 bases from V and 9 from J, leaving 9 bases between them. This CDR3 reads CASSLANPSPLHF. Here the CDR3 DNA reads TGTGCCAGCAGTTTGGCCAATCCTTCACCCCTCCACTTT.

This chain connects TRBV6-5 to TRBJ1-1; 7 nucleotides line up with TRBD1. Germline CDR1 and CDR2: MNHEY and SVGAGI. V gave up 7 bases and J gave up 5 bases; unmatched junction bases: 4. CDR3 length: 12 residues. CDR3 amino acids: CASNRGTTEAFF. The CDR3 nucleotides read TGTGCCAGCAACAGGGGAACTACTGAAGCTTTCTTT.

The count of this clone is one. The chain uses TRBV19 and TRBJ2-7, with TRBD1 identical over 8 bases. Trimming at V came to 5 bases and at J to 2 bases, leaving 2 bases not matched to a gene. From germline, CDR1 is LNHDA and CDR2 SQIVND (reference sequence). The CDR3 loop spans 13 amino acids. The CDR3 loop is CASSWTGTYEQYF. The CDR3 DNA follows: TGTGCCAGTAGTTGGACAGGGACCTACGAGCAGTACTTC.

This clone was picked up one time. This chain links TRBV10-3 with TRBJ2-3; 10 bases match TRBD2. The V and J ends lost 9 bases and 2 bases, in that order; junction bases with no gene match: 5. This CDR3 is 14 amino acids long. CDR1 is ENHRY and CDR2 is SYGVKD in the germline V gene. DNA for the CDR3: TGTGCCATGGGTAGCGGGGGGAACACAGATACGCAGTATTTT. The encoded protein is CAMGSGGNTDTQYF.

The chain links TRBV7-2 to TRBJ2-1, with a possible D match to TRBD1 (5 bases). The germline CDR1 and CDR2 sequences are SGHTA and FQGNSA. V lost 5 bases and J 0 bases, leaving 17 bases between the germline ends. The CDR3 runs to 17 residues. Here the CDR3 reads CASSPDSAYPSYNEQFF. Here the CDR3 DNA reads TGTGCCAGCAGCCCTGACAGCGCCTACCCCTCCTACAATGAGCAGTTCTTC.

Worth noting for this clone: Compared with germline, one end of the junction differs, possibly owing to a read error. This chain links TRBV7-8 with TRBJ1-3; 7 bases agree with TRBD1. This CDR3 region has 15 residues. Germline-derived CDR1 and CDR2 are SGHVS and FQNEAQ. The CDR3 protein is CASSLARTGRNTIYF. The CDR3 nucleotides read TGTGCCAGCAGCCTAGCGAGGACAGGCAGAAACACCATATATTTT.